The TCR beta chain described here comes from a study of beta chain features in type 1 diabetes. Expressed TCRB transcripts were sequenced because the isolated RNA had all been reverse transcribed beforehand. Generated by immunoSEQ multiplex PCR, the TCRdb table keeps only in-frame clones and is missing some. The sample has almost 350,000 clones, about 20% seen once. Sequencing used naive CD4+ T cells from blood. The TCR sequence derives from a young woman in good health.

DNA of the CDR3: TGTGCCAGCAGCCCAGGCTCCTACAATGAGCAGTTCTTC. Encoded protein: CASSPGSYNEQFF. The V gene is TRBV7-8, the J gene TRBJ2-1; the D is unclear. Per germline, CDR1 SGHVS and CDR2 FQNEAQ. The V gene lost 5 bases and the J gene lost 0 bases, with 5 bases spanning the gap. This CDR3 comprises 13 residues.